The 10 T cell receptor beta chains in this list originate from one sample, sequenced in a study of T cell changes during pregnancy in multiple sclerosis. Clones were read by immunoSEQ multiplex PCR, and TCRdb kept only the in-frame ones, dropping some. The data contain roughly 25,000 clones, 89% of them singletons. The source was CD8+ T cells from peripheral blood mononuclear cells, collected in the second trimester of pregnancy. The receptor source for this set is a female donor with multiple sclerosis, enrolled in a pregnancy study.

The genes are TRBV19 and TRBJ2-7, with unresolved D. V shed 5 bases and J shed 2 bases, with 7 bases lying between them. Germline lookup yields CDR1 LNHDA and CDR2 SQIVND (reference sequence). The CDR3 totals 12 residues. Here the CDR3 reads CASSQSPYEQYF. CDR3 bases: TGTGCCAGTAGTCAAAGCCCCTACGAGCAGTACTTC.

The CDR3 DNA reads as TGTGCCATCGCCACTAGCGGGAAAAACAATGAGCAGTTCTTC. This translates into CAIATSGKNNEQFF. The chain recombines TRBV10-3 with TRBJ2-1; 10 bases align to TRBD2. CDR1 and CDR2 from the germline V gene are ENHRY and SYGVKD. V gave up 8 bases and J gave up 5 bases; unmatched junction bases: 6. This CDR3 is built from 14 residues.

This clone was detected only once. This rearrangement joins TRBV9 to TRBJ2-7, with TRBD2 matching over 11 bases. The CDR3 sequence is 15 residues long. The V gene's germline CDR1 is SGDLS and CDR2 YYNGEE. J gave up 4 bases and V 4 bases, and 7 bases lay outside the gene matches. DNA for the CDR3: TGTGCCAGCAGCTCCGAACTAGCGGGGGAATACGAGCAGTACTTC. It is translated as CASSSELAGEYEQYF.

The J gene is TRBJ2-7, the V gene TRBV11-2, with D unclear. CDR1 SGHAT and CDR2 FQNNGV come from the germline V gene. This CDR3 is 13 amino acids long. V gave up 2 bases and J gave up 0 bases, with 5 bases separating them. CDR3 bases: TGTGCCAGCAGCTTATCCTCCTCCTACGAGCAGTACTTC. Its translation: CASSLSSSYEQYF.

This clone occurred once. This chain connects TRBV7-2 to TRBJ2-7; 9 bases fit TRBD2. Germline CDR1 and CDR2: SGHTA and FQGNSA. The CDR3 sequence is 16 residues long. The junction had 7 bases not matched to a gene; V was cut back by 1 base and J by 3 bases. CDR3 region: CASSLDGGRALYEQYF. The DNA for the CDR3 is TGTGCCAGCAGCTTAGATGGCGGGAGGGCTCTCTACGAGCAGTACTTC. Full variable domain (rest looked up from reference TRBV7-2 and TRBJ2-7): GAGVSQSPSNKVTEKGKDVELRCDPISGHTALYWYRQSLGQGLEFLIYFQGNSAPDKSGLPSDRFSAERTGGSVSTLTIQRTQQEDSAVYLCASSLDGGRALYEQYFGPGTRLTVT.

The V gene is TRBV2, the J gene TRBJ1-2; a weak D match, TRBD1 (5 bases). CDR3 size: 10 residues. Germline values: CDR1 SNHLY, CDR2 FYNNEI. V gave up 9 bases and J gave up 8 bases, with 10 bases separating them. CDR3 bases: TGTGCCAGAAGGACAAGGGGCTACACCTTC. This sequence encodes CARRTRGYTF.

As for this clone: This sequence is one base from a far larger clone and is likely a read error. This rearrangement joins TRBV4-2 to TRBJ2-5, with 7 nucleotides matching TRBD1. Germline CDR1 reads LGHNA; CDR2 reads YNFKEQ. CDR3 length equals 14 residues. With V trimmed by 2 bases and J by 2 bases, 2 bases remained unmatched. The CDR3 loop reads CASSQSGGQETQYF. CDR3 nucleotide sequence: TGTGCCAGCAGCCAATCAGGGGGACAAGAGACCCAGTACTTC.

The chain joins TRBV4-2 to TRBJ2-7; TRBD2 agrees at 8 bases. Germline V lookup: CDR1 LGHNA, CDR2 YNFKEQ. V lost 0 bases and J lost 4; bases outside the gene matches: 8. CDR3 length: 16 residues. The CDR3 nucleotides read TGTGCCAGCAGCCAAGAAAGTACGGGAGGGGCTTACGAGCAGTACTTC. Translating it yields CASSQESTGGAYEQYF.

The V gene is TRBV27, the J gene TRBJ2-7; TRBD1 aligns across 8 bases. Unmatched junction bases numbered 16, after V lost 4 bases and J lost 5 bases. Germline CDR1 reads MNHEY; CDR2 reads SMNVEV (reference sequence). This CDR3 region has 17 residues. CDR3 sequence: CASSSRWVGQGKNEQYF. CDR3 bases: TGTGCCAGCAGTTCCAGGTGGGTTGGACAGGGAAAGAACGAGCAGTACTTC.

The chain joins TRBV7-8 to TRBJ2-7; 12 nucleotides match TRBD2. The CDR3 contains 16 residues. Looked up from germline, CDR1 is SGHVS and CDR2 is FQNEAQ. V shed 4 bases, J shed 3 bases, and the junction held 7 bases outside the gene matches. The CDR3 sequence is CASSSPPTSGSYEQYF. DNA for the CDR3: TGTGCCAGCAGCTCCCCCCCGACTAGCGGGAGCTACGAGCAGTACTTC.